The TCR beta chain under discussion was sequenced for a study of blood T cell repertoires in COVID-19. All recovered Cohort 3 donors got two negative PCRs, got clearance, or saw symptom resolution. Method: immunoSEQ multiplex PCR; TCRdb's copy keeps in-frame clones and lacks some. The table has some 210,000 clones, 80% to 90% seen once; the top ten hold 9.2%. The CDR3 is 15 amino acids. V lost 2 bases and J lost 7; bases outside the gene matches: 8. Germline lookup yields CDR1 WSHSY and CDR2 SAAADI. This clonotype originated in a man in his forties who had recovered from COVID-19. Sequenced sample: PBMCs or T cells enriched from blood (not recorded which). The chain couples TRBV10-2 to TRBJ1-5; TRBD1 matches at 7 bases. This CDR3 reads CASSEKQGFGQPQHF. CDR3 nucleotides: TGCGCCAGCAGTGAGAAACAGGGGTTCGGGCAGCCCCAGCATTTT.